This T cell receptor beta chain came from a study of identical twins. Study results and limitations: Among beta out-of-frame sequences, excess sharing between twins appeared weaker.

Healthy Caucasians alone served as donors. Trimming cost V 3 bases and J 5 bases; bases outside gene matches: 6. Looked up from germline, CDR1 is SNHLY and CDR2 is FYNNEI. This CDR3 spans 16 amino acids. This clonotype was counted a few times. Its antigen is unidentified. cDNA carried unique molecular identifiers, and a universal primer site was added by template switching. Using its own MiXCR run on the 5' RACE reads, TCRdb lists one record per CDR3 protein. Seen here are approximately 1.8 million distinct CDR3 sequences, 25% to 35% observed once, and the top ten hold about 0.3%. V gene TRBV2 combines with J gene TRBJ2-1, with 11 nucleotides matching TRBD2. The sequenced material came from cord blood. The clonotype comes from a newborn girl in good health. CDR3 nucleotides: TGTGCCAGCAGTGATAGCGGGAGGGCCTCTCACAATGAGCAGTTCTTC. This gives the protein CASSDSGRASHNEQFF.